A single sample is the source of the 6 T cell receptor beta chains below, sequenced in a study of neurological immune-mediated disorders. Each CDR3 protein gets one entry after TCRdb re-called the 5' RACE reads with MiXCR. The sample lists tens of thousands of distinct CDR3 sequences, roughly 13% occurring once. The sequenced sample consisted of PBMCs. These receptors all come from a woman in her fifties or sixties with HTLV-1-associated myelopathy (HAM/TSP).

This chain uses TRBV7-2 with TRBJ2-5; 11 positions agree with TRBD2. The CDR3 sequence is 17 residues long. Germline assignment: CDR1 SGHTA and CDR2 FQGNSA. With 1 base clipped from V and 4 bases from J, the junction kept 8 bases outside the gene matches. The CDR3 loop is CASSLGNSGGALETQYF. In nucleotides, the CDR3 is TGTGCCAGCAGCTTAGGGAATAGCGGGGGGGCCCTAGAGACCCAGTACTTC.

The sample holds many counts of this clonotype. The chain has TRBV20-1 and TRBJ1-3; D possibly corresponds to TRBD1 (5 bases). This CDR3 spans 16 amino acids. Germline CDR1 DFQATT, CDR2 SNEGSKA (reference sequence). Trimming cost V 3 bases and J 3 bases, with 18 bases left between them. The CDR3 protein is CSARPGTAARGNTIYF. The CDR3 coding sequence is TGCAGTGCTAGGCCCGGGACCGCTGCACGTGGAAACACCATATATTTT.

This clonotype was detected ten times or more. The rearrangement uses TRBV5-1 and TRBJ2-7; 7 bases align to TRBD1. CDR1 is SGHRS, CDR2 YFSETQ, per germline. This CDR3 region has 14 residues. After removal of 4 bases from V and 4 bases from J, the junction contained 8 bases not matched to a gene. The CDR3 DNA follows: TGCGCCAGCAGCCCCGGGACAGAAGTTTACGAGCAGTACTTC. Amino acids: CASSPGTEVYEQYF.

This clonotype was found a few times. J is TRBJ2-2 and V is TRBV19, with D possibly being TRBD1 (6 bases). The length of the CDR3 is 14 residues. Trimming removed 10 bases at V and 4 bases at J, with 16 bases between. Germline V lookup: CDR1 LNHDA, CDR2 SQIVND (reference sequence). CDR3 loop: CATAQGWGTGELFF. DNA of the CDR3: TGTGCCACAGCACAGGGTTGGGGCACCGGGGAGCTGTTTTTT.

This clonotype was observed many times. V and J are TRBV20-1 and TRBJ2-5; TRBD2 is a possible D gene (6 bases). Deletions cut 6 bases from V and 2 bases from J, with 16 bases between. Germline CDR1 DFQATT, CDR2 SNEGSKA (reference sequence). The CDR3 covers 14 residues. This CDR3 is CSARDWGRQETQYF. CDR3 in DNA: TGCAGTGCCCGGGACTGGGGTCGTCAAGAGACCCAGTACTTC.

In its sample, this clonotype was seen many times. This sequence joins TRBV6-6 and TRBJ2-7; tentatively, D is TRBD1 (5 bases). The CDR3 sequence is 15 residues long. Trimming took 2 bases from V and 3 from J, leaving 14 bases between them. The germline V gene has CDR1 MNHNY and CDR2 SVGAGI (reference sequence). The CDR3 loop is CASSYRMQGNYEQYF. Here the CDR3 DNA reads TGTGCCAGCAGTTACAGAATGCAGGGTAACTACGAGCAGTACTTC.